One and the same sample provided the 30 T cell receptor beta chains below, sequenced in a study of a mutant IDH1 vaccine in newly diagnosed glioma. Time point described: week 23, last vaccination. Doses consisted of 300 ug of mutant IDH1 20-mer peptide each, paired with topical imiquimod. Their antigens are not known. Clones were sequenced by immunoSEQ multiplex PCR, and TCRdb holds only the in-frame ones, with some missing. Of under 45,000 clones listed, approximately 90% are singletons. The source was PBMCs, collected from a glioma patient whose treatment included an IDH1 peptide vaccine. These receptors came from a man aged 50 to 60 with glioma.

This chain joins TRBV18 and TRBJ2-6, with D maybe TRBD2 (5 bases). V was cut by 7 bases and J by 0 bases, with 10 bases left in between. CDR3 size: 15 residues. Germline V gene data show CDR1 as KGHSH and CDR2 as LQKENI. CDR3 protein: CASLTGSSGANVLTF. The CDR3, as DNA: TGTGCCAGCTTAACGGGGAGCTCTGGGGCCAACGTCCTGACTTTC.

This clone was picked up one time. The chain joins TRBV15 to TRBJ2-1, with D uncertain. This CDR3 is 14 amino acids long. Trimming cost V 0 bases and J 2 bases, with 5 bases left between them. The germline V gene encodes CDR1 LNHNV and CDR2 YYDKDF (reference sequence). CDR3 sequence: CATSRDPTYNEQFF. The CDR3 DNA is TGTGCCACCAGCAGAGATCCCACCTACAATGAGCAGTTCTTC.

The V gene is TRBV28, the J gene TRBJ2-2, with a weak D call TRBD2 (5 bases). This CDR3 spans 12 amino acids. V was cut by 10 bases and J by 7 bases, with 13 bases left in between. The germline V gene has CDR1 MDHEN and CDR2 SYDVKM. This CDR3 reads CATLWENGELFF. CDR3 coding DNA: TGTGCCACACTATGGGAGAACGGGGAGCTGTTTTTT.

CDR3 DNA: TGTGCCAGCAGTGACATCCCCAACTACAATGAGCAGTTCTTC. Protein product: CASSDIPNYNEQFF. V is TRBV6-4 and J is TRBJ2-1; D is ambiguous. V was pared by 2 bases and J by 3 bases, with 8 bases between. The CDR3 sequence is 14 residues long. Germline CDR1 MRHNA, CDR2 SNTAGT.

V and J are TRBV29-1 and TRBJ2-7; a possible D gene is TRBD2 (6 bases). In germline, CDR1 is SQVTM, CDR2 ANQGSEA. The V end was cut by 4 bases, the J end by 6 bases, with 10 bases between. This CDR3 contains 11 residues. DNA for the CDR3: TGCAGCGTTGGGCCCGGGAGCGAGCAGTACTTC. Residues: CSVGPGSEQYF.

The rearrangement links TRBV27 to TRBJ2-7; D call uncertain. The CDR3 spans 15 residues. V lost 7 bases, J lost 2 bases, and 18 bases lay in between. CDR1 is MNHEY, CDR2 SMNVEV, per germline (reference sequence). The CDR3 DNA reads TGTGCCAGCACCACCTGGTCGGGCTTCACCTACGAGCAGTACTTC. Amino acid sequence: CASTTWSGFTYEQYF.

The chain employs TRBV9 and TRBJ1-1; maybe TRBD1 (6 bases). Trimming shortened V by 0 bases and J by 1 base, and 10 bases separated the two germline ends. This CDR3 comprises 15 residues. Germline V CDR1 and CDR2: SGDLS, YYNGEE. The CDR3 sequence: CASSVVDSSNTEAFF. The DNA of the CDR3 is TGTGCCAGCAGCGTAGTGGACAGCTCGAACACTGAAGCTTTCTTT.

The chain carries TRBV5-4 and TRBJ1-1; D perhaps matches TRBD1 (6 bases). The CDR3 runs 14 residues. Germline CDR1 and CDR2: SGHNT and YYREEE (reference sequence). The V end was cut by 4 bases, the J end by 1 base, with 11 bases between. The CDR3 region has the DNA TGTGCCAGCAGCCGGGGGGCGGAGAACACTGAAGCTTTCTTT. Encoded protein: CASSRGAENTEAFF.

The gene calls are TRBV4-2 and TRBJ2-7; D is ambiguous. This CDR3 region has 13 residues. The V end lost 0 bases, the J end lost 5 bases, and 8 bases lay between the germline ends. Germline CDR1 LGHNA, CDR2 YNFKEQ. CDR3 bases: TGTGCCAGCAGCCAAGAGGTGGGCGACGAGCAGTACTTC. This gives the protein CASSQEVGDEQYF.

The chain couples TRBV9 to TRBJ2-3; 9 nucleotides align to TRBD2. The CDR3 has 16 amino acids. Germline CDR1 is SGDLS and CDR2 is YYNGEE. With 3 bases clipped from V and 7 bases from J, the junction kept 12 bases outside the gene matches. The CDR3 loop is CASSAAGTSHANTQYF. The CDR3 nucleotides are TGTGCCAGCAGCGCTGCCGGGACTAGCCATGCTAATACGCAGTATTTT.

The chain links TRBV7-9 to TRBJ2-5, with 8 nucleotides matching TRBD2. The CDR3 extends over 16 amino acids. Trimming took 5 bases from V and 2 from J; bases not matched to a gene: 10. Looked up from germline, CDR1 is SEHNR and CDR2 is FQNEAQ (reference sequence). CDR3 nucleotides: TGTGCCAGCAGCCTCACCAGCGGGGGCCCGCAAGAGACCCAGTACTTC. This codes for CASSLTSGGPQETQYF.

The V gene is TRBV7-2, the J gene TRBJ2-5; 12 nucleotides line up with TRBD2. V shed 5 bases, J shed 5 bases, and the junction held 9 bases outside the gene matches. The length of the CDR3 is 16 residues. In germline, CDR1 is SGHTA, CDR2 FQGNSA. The CDR3 is CASSVSSGGALETQYF. In DNA form, the CDR3 reads TGTGCCAGCAGCGTTTCTAGCGGGGGGGCGCTTGAGACCCAGTACTTC.

The J gene is TRBJ2-3, the V gene TRBV6-1; D possibly uses TRBD1 or TRBD2 (5 bases each). V lost 8 bases to trimming and J lost 2 bases, with 17 bases between them. Germline lookup yields CDR1 MNHNS and CDR2 SASEGT. The CDR3 is 15 residues long. The CDR3 DNA is TGTGCCAGCTCAGGCGCACGGGACCTCACAGATACGCAGTATTTT. It encodes CASSGARDLTDTQYF.

This clone appeared once. The chain joins TRBV7-2 to TRBJ1-6; D unclear. The CDR3 spans 12 residues. V was pared by 4 bases and J by 7 bases, with 5 bases between. CDR1 SGHTA and CDR2 FQGNSA come from the germline V gene. CDR3 in DNA: TGTGCCAGCAGCTGGGCAAATTCACCCCTCCACTTT. Its translation is CASSWANSPLHF.

The chain is built from TRBV7-8 and TRBJ1-2; D is undetermined. V lost 4 bases to trimming and J lost 4 bases, with 16 bases between them. The CDR3 has 15 amino acids. From germline, CDR1 is SGHVS and CDR2 FQNEAQ. CDR3 bases: TGTGCCAGCAGCTCCCTGGGTGAAACAATCTATGGCTACACCTTC. Translated, it gives CASSSLGETIYGYTF.

The rearrangement joins TRBV10-3 to TRBJ2-5, with D possibly TRBD2 on 6 matching bases. The V gene lost 0 bases and the J gene lost 5 bases, with 13 bases spanning the gap. Germline V lookup: CDR1 ENHRY, CDR2 SYGVKD. The CDR3 covers 15 residues. This chain's CDR3 is CAISESLAPGETQYF. The CDR3 DNA sequence: TGTGCCATCAGTGAGTCCCTAGCGCCAGGGGAGACCCAGTACTTC.

The chain recombines TRBV2 with TRBJ2-5, with TRBD1 as a possible D gene (5 bases). Looked up from germline, CDR1 is SNHLY and CDR2 is FYNNEI. This CDR3 region has 13 residues. V lost 3 bases to trimming and J lost 9 bases, with 14 bases between them. The CDR3 region has the DNA TGTGCCAGCAGTGAGAAGGGGCCCATGGCCCAGTACTTC. Protein: CASSEKGPMAQYF.

The count of this clone is one. A much larger clone lies a single base off, so this may be a read error. The V and J genes are TRBV5-1 and TRBJ2-5; tentatively, D is TRBD2 (7 bases). Germline loops: CDR1 SGHRS, CDR2 YFSETQ. The V and J ends lost 2 bases and 2 bases respectively, with 10 bases between them. This CDR3 spans 14 amino acids. CDR3 sequence: CASSLRGGQETQYF. The CDR3 DNA is TGCGCCAGCAGCTTAAGGGGGGGACAAGAGACCCAGTACTTC.

The rearrangement uses TRBV28 and TRBJ1-4; D is perhaps TRBD1 (6 bases). The CDR3 is 16 amino acids. Germline-derived CDR1 and CDR2 are MDHEN and SYDVKM. The V end was cut by 4 bases, the J end by 8 bases, with 20 bases between. In nucleotides, the CDR3 is TGTGCCAGCAGTTCTACACAGCGGGGAGGGGGGGAAAAACTGTTTTTT. As protein: CASSSTQRGGGEKLFF. Drawing the rest from reference TRBV28 and TRBJ1-4, the complete variable domain is DVKVTQSSRYLVKRTGEKVFLECVQDMDHENMFWYRQDPGLGLRLIYFSYDVKMKEKGDIPEGYSVSREKKERFSLILESASTNQTSMYLCASSSTQRGGGEKLFFGSGTQLSVL.

The chain carries TRBV18 and TRBJ1-1, with D perhaps matching TRBD1 (6 bases). Germline CDR1 reads KGHSH; CDR2 reads LQKENI. The CDR3 is 14 amino acids. The V end was cut by 6 bases, the J end by 4 bases, with 15 bases between. The CDR3 is CASSERGSGTEAFF. DNA of the CDR3: TGTGCCAGCTCCGAAAGGGGGTCGGGCACTGAAGCTTTCTTT.

This sequence joins TRBV5-1 and TRBJ2-3; D is unclear. There are 14 residues in the CDR3. V was pared by 5 bases and J by 3 bases, with 13 bases between. Germline values: CDR1 SGHRS, CDR2 YFSETQ. This chain's CDR3 is CASSSDELTDTQYF. The CDR3 DNA reads TGCGCCAGCAGTTCTGACGAGTTAACAGATACGCAGTATTTT.

The chain links TRBV28 to TRBJ2-1; 8 bases are shared with TRBD2. Germline assignment: CDR1 MDHEN and CDR2 SYDVKM. V shed 6 bases, J shed 5 bases, and the junction held 6 bases outside the gene matches. CDR3 size: 14 residues. The CDR3 sequence is CASRAGVRDNEQFF. DNA for the CDR3: TGTGCCAGCAGAGCGGGAGTCCGTGACAATGAGCAGTTCTTC.

The V and J genes are TRBV5-4 and TRBJ2-1; D perhaps matches TRBD2 (5 bases). Germline CDR1 reads SGHNT; CDR2 reads YYREEE (reference sequence). The CDR3 is 15 amino acids. V gave up 4 bases and J gave up 2 bases, with 13 bases separating them. The CDR3 here is CASSPKVGAYNEQFF. Here the CDR3 DNA reads TGTGCCAGCAGCCCCAAAGTCGGGGCCTACAATGAGCAGTTCTTC. The variable domain in full, completed from reference TRBV5-4 and TRBJ2-1, reads ETGVTQSPTHLIKTRGQQVTLRCSSQSGHNTVSWYQQALGQGPQFIFQYYREEENGRGNFPPRFSGLQFPNYSSELNVNALELDDSALYLCASSPKVGAYNEQFFGPGTRLTVL.

This rearrangement joins TRBV5-6 to TRBJ2-1; D is perhaps TRBD2 (7 bases). This CDR3 comprises 14 residues. Deletions cut 0 bases from V and 10 bases from J, with 14 bases between. Per the germline V gene, CDR1 is SGHDT and CDR2 is YYEEEE. The CDR3 DNA reads as TGTGCCAGCAGCTTGGCCGGGGGGCTGAGGGAGCAGTTCTTC. Amino acids: CASSLAGGLREQFF.

V gene TRBV5-5 combines with J gene TRBJ2-7, with a possible D match to TRBD2 (7 bases). Germline CDR1 SGHKS, CDR2 YYEKEE (reference sequence). Trimming left V 0 bases short and J 3 bases short, with 13 bases between. This CDR3 region has 15 residues. CDR3: CASSLAGGQNYEQYF. The CDR3 region has the DNA TGTGCCAGCAGCTTGGCCGGGGGGCAGAACTACGAGCAGTACTTC.

The chain recombines TRBV7-8 with TRBJ2-2, with 10 bases matching TRBD2. Germline CDR1 is SGHVS and CDR2 is FQNEAQ. Trimming at V came to 5 bases and at J to 7 bases, leaving 16 bases not matched to a gene. The CDR3 loop spans 18 amino acids. The CDR3 loop is CASSPLTSGMGKSGELFF. The CDR3, as DNA: TGTGCCAGCAGCCCACTAACTAGCGGGATGGGGAAGAGCGGGGAGCTGTTTTTT.

The rearrangement uses TRBV11-2 and TRBJ1-1; no definite D call. The V end was cut by 1 base, the J end by 0 bases, with 6 bases between. The CDR3 contains 14 residues. Germline CDR1 SGHAT, CDR2 FQNNGV. In DNA, the CDR3 is TGTGCCAGCAGCTTAGTTGTGGTGAACACTGAAGCTTTCTTT. It translates to CASSLVVVNTEAFF.

The chain is built from TRBV4-1 and TRBJ2-7; 7 bases are a match to TRBD2. This CDR3 has 16 amino acids. Germline-derived CDR1 and CDR2 are MGHRA and YSYEKL. With 1 base clipped from V and 0 bases from J, the junction kept 6 bases outside the gene matches. CDR3 sequence (DNA): TGCGCCAGCAGCCAAGGCCTAGCGGTAACCTCCTACGAGCAGTACTTC. It codes for CASSQGLAVTSYEQYF.

V is TRBV19 and J is TRBJ2-7; 8 bases agree with TRBD1. The CDR3 consists of 14 residues. Germline V gene data show CDR1 as LNHDA and CDR2 as SQIVND (reference sequence). J gave up 6 bases and V 4 bases, and 8 bases lay outside the gene matches. The DNA of the CDR3 is TGTGCCAGTAGTAAAGGACAGGGTTCGGGCGAGCAGTACTTC. Residues: CASSKGQGSGEQYF.

This rearrangement joins TRBV27 to TRBJ2-7, with D perhaps matching TRBD2 (6 bases). The length of the CDR3 is 19 residues. Germline values: CDR1 MNHEY, CDR2 SMNVEV (reference sequence). Trimming removed 2 bases at V and 5 bases at J, with 28 bases between. The CDR3 region has the DNA TGTGCCAGCAGTTTACCGCGGGTAGAGGGAGGAACCCTCATCGACGAGCAGTACTTC. Protein product: CASSLPRVEGGTLIDEQYF.